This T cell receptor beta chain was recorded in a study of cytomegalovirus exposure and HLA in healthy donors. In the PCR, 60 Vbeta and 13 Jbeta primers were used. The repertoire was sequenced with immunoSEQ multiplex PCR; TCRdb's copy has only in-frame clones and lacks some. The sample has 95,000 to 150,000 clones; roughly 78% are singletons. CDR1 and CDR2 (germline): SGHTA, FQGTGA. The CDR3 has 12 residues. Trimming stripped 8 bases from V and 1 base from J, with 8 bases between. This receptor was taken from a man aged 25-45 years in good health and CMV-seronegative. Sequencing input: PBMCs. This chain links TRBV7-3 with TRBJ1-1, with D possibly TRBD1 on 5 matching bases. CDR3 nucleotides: TGTGCCAGCGGACAACCGAACACTGAAGCTTTCTTT. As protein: CASGQPNTEAFF.